This T cell receptor beta chain was recovered during a study of blood T cell repertoires in COVID-19. Study at large: The study drew acute and convalescent COVID-19 samples from the United States, Italy and Spain. T cells, B-cell-depleted T cells, or PBMCs supplied cDNA or gDNA.

Enrolment of Seattle patients took place during active infection, and they were followed longitudinally. In the original analysis: Reference gene primer amplification gave nucleated cell count estimates. Assay used: immunoSEQ multiplex PCR; TCRdb lists only in-frame clones, some missing. The V and J calls and the clone size are those of that table, but D and trimming were determined from the DNA. The data hold about 260,000 clones, with roughly 86% observed a single time. Germline lookup yields CDR1 SGHRS and CDR2 YFSETQ. This CDR3 has 13 residues. Trimming took off 3 bases at V and 2 bases at J, with 6 bases between the two ends.

The rearrangement links TRBV5-1 to TRBJ2-1, with D maybe TRBD2 (5 bases). This clonotype originated in a woman aged 55-75 years with COVID-19, enrolled during active disease. Input material: peripheral blood. CDR3 coding DNA: TGCGCCAGCAGCTCGGGAACCTACAATGAGCAGTTCTTC. It codes for CASSSGTYNEQFF.